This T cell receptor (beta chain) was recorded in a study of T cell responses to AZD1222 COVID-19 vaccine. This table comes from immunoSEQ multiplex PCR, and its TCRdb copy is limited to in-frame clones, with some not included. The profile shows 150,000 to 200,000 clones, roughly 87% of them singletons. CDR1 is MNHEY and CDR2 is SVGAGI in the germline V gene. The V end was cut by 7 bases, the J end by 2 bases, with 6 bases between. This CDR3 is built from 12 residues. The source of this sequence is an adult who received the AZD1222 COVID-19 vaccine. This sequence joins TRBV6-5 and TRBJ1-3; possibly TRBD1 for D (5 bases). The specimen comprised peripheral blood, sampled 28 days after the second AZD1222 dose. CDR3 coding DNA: TGTGCCAGCAAGGGGACTGGAAACACCATATATTTT. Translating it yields CASKGTGNTIYF.